This T cell receptor beta chain appears in the sequencing data of a study of blood T cell repertoires in COVID-19. Using immunoSEQ multiplex PCR, the repertoire was profiled, and TCRdb retains in-frame clones only, with some absent. Of roughly 230,000 clones listed, 70% to 90% were seen once; the top ten hold approximately 6.6%. Assignment of participants to cohorts was predicated upon participant-reported clinical history. The receptor was derived from a woman aged 50 to 65 who had been exposed to COVID-19. The sample comprised PBMCs or T cells enriched from blood (not recorded which).

This CDR3 is CASSPGQGFEKLFF. The CDR3 nucleotides read TGTGCCAGCAGCCCGGGACAGGGGTTTGAAAAACTGTTTTTT. This chain joins TRBV7-9 and TRBJ1-4; TRBD1 matches 10 bases. Germline lookup yields CDR1 SEHNR and CDR2 FQNEAQ (reference sequence). V was clipped by 5 bases and J by 7 bases; unmatched bases: 4. The CDR3 covers 14 residues.